This T cell receptor beta chain is from a study of cytomegalovirus exposure and HLA in healthy donors. On the study more broadly: An earlier analysis found under 130 million unique TCR beta sequences from approximately 190 million T cells.

As regards this clone: The antigen remains unidentified.

Findings and caveats of the study: Prediction of most subjects' HLA-A and HLA-B alleles by TCR beta sequences was reportedly accurate. Across donors, presence/absence analyses took sequencing depth to be roughly uniform.

PCR employed 60 Vbeta and 13 Jbeta primers. TCRdb keeps only in-frame clones here, not all; method: immunoSEQ multiplex PCR. The top ten hold roughly 9% of the sample, which has about 160,000 clones, roughly three quarters seen once. Germline-derived CDR1 and CDR2 are MNHNS and SASEGT. Deletions cut 1 base from V and 2 bases from J, with 11 bases between. The CDR3 extends over 15 amino acids. Sequenced: PBMCs. The chain couples TRBV6-1 to TRBJ1-2; D might be TRBD1 (6 bases). The sequence came from a man aged 18 to 29 in good health and CMV-seropositive. The CDR3 nucleotides are TGTGCCAGCAGTGAAGAGGCAGGGGAAAACTATGGCTACACCTTC. It codes for CASSEEAGENYGYTF.